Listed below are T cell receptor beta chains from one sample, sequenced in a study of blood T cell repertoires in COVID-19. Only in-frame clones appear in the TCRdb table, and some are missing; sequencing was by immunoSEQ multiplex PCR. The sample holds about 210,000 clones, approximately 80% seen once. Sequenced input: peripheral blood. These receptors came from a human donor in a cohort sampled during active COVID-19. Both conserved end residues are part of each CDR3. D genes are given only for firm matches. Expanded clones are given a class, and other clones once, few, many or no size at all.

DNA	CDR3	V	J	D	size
TGTGCCAGCTCACTCCAAGGGGCCTCTGGAAACACCATATATTTT	CASSLQGASGNTIYF	TRBV18	TRBJ1-3	-	-
TGTGCCAGCAGCGGGGAGCTTAGCACAGATACGCAGTATTTT	CASSGELSTDTQYF	TRBV5-4	TRBJ2-3	-	many
TGTGCCAATTCCGGGGAATCCTACAATGAGCAGTTCTTC	CANSGESYNEQFF	TRBV10-3	TRBJ2-1	-	-
TGTGCCAGCAGCCAAGAAGGGACAGGGGACGGGCTCACCGGGGAGCTGTTTTTT	CASSQEGTGDGLTGELFF	TRBV3-1/TRBV3-2	TRBJ2-2	TRBD1	-
TGTGCCAGCAGCTTATTCCCGGGGGAGACCCAGTACTTC	CASSLFPGETQYF	TRBV7-9	TRBJ2-5	-	-
TGTGCCAGCAGCTTAACGCGATCCAACACTGAAGCTTTCTTT	CASSLTRSNTEAFF	TRBV7-3	TRBJ1-1	-	-
TGTGCCAGCAGCCTCGGACATGGAGACAATGAGCAGTTCTTC	CASSLGHGDNEQFF	TRBV7-3	TRBJ2-1	-	-
TGTGCCAGCAGCCCCCCGCGACAGGACCTCTCTGGGGCCAACGTCCTGACTTTC	CASSPPRQDLSGANVLTF	TRBV9	TRBJ2-6	-	-
TGTGCCAGCTCACCACCGTCGGGAATTAATTCACCCCTCCACTTT	CASSPPSGINSPLHF	TRBV18	TRBJ1-6	-	-
TGTGCCATCAGTGTGCCAGGGGAGGGAGCTTTCTTT	CAISVPGEGAFF	TRBV10-3	TRBJ1-1	-	many
TGTGCCAGCATCTTACAGGGGGTTGGGTCAGATACGCAGTATTTT	CASILQGVGSDTQYF	TRBV2	TRBJ2-3	TRBD1	-
TGTGCCATCAGTGGAAGGGGGGACAGGGGCAACGAGCAGTACTTC	CAISGRGDRGNEQYF	TRBV10-3	TRBJ2-7	TRBD1	-